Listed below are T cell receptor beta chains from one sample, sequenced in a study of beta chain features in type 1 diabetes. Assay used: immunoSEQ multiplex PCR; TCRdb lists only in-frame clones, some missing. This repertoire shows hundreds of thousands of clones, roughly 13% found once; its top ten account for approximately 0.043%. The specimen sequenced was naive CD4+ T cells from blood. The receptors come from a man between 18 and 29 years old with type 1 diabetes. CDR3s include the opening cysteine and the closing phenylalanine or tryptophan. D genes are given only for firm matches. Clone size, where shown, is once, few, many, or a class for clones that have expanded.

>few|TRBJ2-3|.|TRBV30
CAWSLLVNTQYF
TGTGCCTGGAGCCTACTAGTTAATACGCAGTATTTT
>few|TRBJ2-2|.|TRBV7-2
CASSSLSTGELFF
TGTGCCAGCAGTTCCCTGAGCACCGGGGAGCTGTTTTTT
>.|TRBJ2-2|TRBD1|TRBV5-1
CASKAGTGLPNTGELFF
TGCGCCAGCAAAGCTGGGACAGGGCTACCGAACACCGGGGAGCTGTTTTTT
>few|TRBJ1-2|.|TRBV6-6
CASSPATNYGYTF
TGTGCCAGCAGCCCAGCAACTAACTATGGCTACACCTTC
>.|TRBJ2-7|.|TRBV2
CASGQLNPSTVNFF
TGTGCCAGCGGGCAGCTCAACCCTTCAACCGTAAATTTTTTC
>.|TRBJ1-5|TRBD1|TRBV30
CAWDRGGNQPQHF
TGTGCCTGGGACAGGGGCGGCAATCAGCCCCAGCATTTT
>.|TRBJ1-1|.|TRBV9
CASSVPGSVGTEAFF
TGTGCCAGCAGCGTACCCGGTAGCGTTGGGACTGAAGCTTTCTTT
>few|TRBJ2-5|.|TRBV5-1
CASSRTVQETQYF
TGCGCCAGCAGCAGGACGGTTCAAGAGACCCAGTACTTC
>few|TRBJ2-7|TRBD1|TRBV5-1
CASTRGGTGGSEQYF
TGCGCCAGTACCCGGGGAGGGACAGGGGGCTCCGAGCAGTACTTC
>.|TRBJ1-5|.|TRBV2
CASSPSGVQPQHF
TGTGCCAGCAGCCCCTCAGGGGTTCAGCCCCAGCATTTT
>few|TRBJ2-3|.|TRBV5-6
CASSHTDTQYF
TGTGCCAGCAGCCATACAGATACGCAGTATTTT
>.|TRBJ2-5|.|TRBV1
CTPGTSGRETQYF
TGCACCCCCGGGACTAGCGGGAGAGAGACCCAGTACTTC
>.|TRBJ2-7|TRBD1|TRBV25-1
CASSDPGTGVDEQYF
TGTGCCAGCAGTGATCCCGGGACAGGGGTCGACGAGCAGTACTTC
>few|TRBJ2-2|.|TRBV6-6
CASSLTVTGELFF
TGTGCCAGCAGTTTGACAGTCACCGGGGAGCTGTTTTTT
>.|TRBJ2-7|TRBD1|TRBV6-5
CASSPPGTGSEQYF
TGTGCCAGCAGTCCACCCGGGACAGGGAGCGAGCAGTACTTC
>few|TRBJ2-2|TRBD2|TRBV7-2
CASSLVAGGPTGELFF
TGTGCCAGCAGCTTAGTAGCGGGAGGCCCCACCGGGGAGCTGTTTTTT
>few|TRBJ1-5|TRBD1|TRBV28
CASLLKQGANQPQHF
TGTGCCAGTCTCCTTAAACAGGGGGCGAATCAGCCCCAGCATTTT
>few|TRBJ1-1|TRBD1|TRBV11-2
CASSTRQGAMNTEAFF
TGTGCCAGCAGCACCAGACAGGGGGCCATGAACACTGAAGCTTTCTTT
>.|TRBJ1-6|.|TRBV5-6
CASSWAGGSYNSPLHF
TGTGCCAGCAGCTGGGCGGGGGGCTCTTATAATTCACCCCTCCACTTT
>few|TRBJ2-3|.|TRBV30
CAWSPKGADTQYF
TGTGCCTGGAGCCCAAAAGGCGCAGATACGCAGTATTTT
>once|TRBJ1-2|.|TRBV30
CAWWTRRVYGYTF
TGTGCCTGGTGGACCCGGAGAGTCTATGGCTACACCTTC
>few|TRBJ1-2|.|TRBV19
CASMTAGTSGYGYTF
TGTGCCAGTATGACGGCGGGGACCTCCGGCTATGGCTACACCTTC
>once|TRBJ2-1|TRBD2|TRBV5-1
CASSLVASGSNEQFF
TGCGCCAGCAGCTTGGTTGCTAGCGGGAGCAATGAGCAGTTCTTC
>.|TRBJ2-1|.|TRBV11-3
CASSLPWADEQFF
TGTGCCAGCAGCTTACCCTGGGCTGATGAGCAGTTCTTC
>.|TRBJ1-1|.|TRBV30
CAWSVSVLAEAFF
TGTGCCTGGAGTGTAAGTGTTCTGGCTGAAGCTTTCTTT
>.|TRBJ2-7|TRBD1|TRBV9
CASSLTGEPYEQYF
TGTGCCAGCAGCTTAACAGGGGAGCCCTACGAGCAGTACTTC
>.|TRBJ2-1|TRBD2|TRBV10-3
CAISGGERGPQFF
TGTGCCATCTCGGGCGGGGAGCGGGGGCCACAGTTCTTC
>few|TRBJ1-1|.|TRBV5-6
CASSLAKFGTIEAFF
TGTGCCAGCAGCTTGGCCAAGTTTGGGACCATTGAAGCTTTCTTT
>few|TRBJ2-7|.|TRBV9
CASSVGAGRTSYEQYF
TGTGCCAGCAGCGTAGGGGCCGGACGGACATCCTACGAGCAGTACTTC
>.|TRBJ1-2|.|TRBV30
CAWSLQEGYGYTF
TGTGCCTGGAGTTTACAGGAGGGCTATGGCTACACCTTC
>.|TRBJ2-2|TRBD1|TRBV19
CASRPARGPTGELFF
TGTGCCAGTAGGCCAGCAAGGGGGCCCACCGGGGAGCTGTTTTTT
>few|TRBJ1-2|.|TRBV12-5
CASGLVAEGGYTF
TGTGCTAGTGGTTTGGTGGCGGAGGGTGGCTACACCTTC
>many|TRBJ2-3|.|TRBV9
CASSVEDTQYF
TGTGCCAGCAGCGTAGAGGATACGCAGTATTTT
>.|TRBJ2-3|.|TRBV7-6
CASSYLGTSDTQYF
TGTGCCAGCAGCTATTTAGGGACCTCGGATACGCAGTATTTT
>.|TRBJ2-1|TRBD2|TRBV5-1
CASSPSSGRPHNEQFF
TGCGCCAGCAGCCCATCTAGCGGGAGGCCCCACAATGAGCAGTTCTTC
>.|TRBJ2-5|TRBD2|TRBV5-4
CASGTSGQETQYF
TGTGCCAGTGGGACTAGCGGACAAGAGACCCAGTACTTC
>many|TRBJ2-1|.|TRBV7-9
CASIPLGRGSYNEQFF
TGTGCCAGCATCCCGTTGGGGCGGGGCTCCTACAATGAGCAGTTCTTC
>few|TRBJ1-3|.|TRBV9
CASSVAGGNSGNTIYF
TGTGCCAGCAGCGTAGCTGGGGGTAACTCTGGAAACACCATATATTTT
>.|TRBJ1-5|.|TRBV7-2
CASSLGLSQPQHF
TGTGCCAGCAGCTTAGGGTTGAGTCAGCCCCAGCATTTT
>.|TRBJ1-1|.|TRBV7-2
CASRFDKNTEAFF
TGTGCCAGCAGGTTCGACAAGAACACTGAAGCTTTCTTT
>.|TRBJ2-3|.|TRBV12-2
CASRLAPTGWRTDTQYF
TGTGCAAGTCGCTTAGCCCCAACAGGGTGGCGCACAGATACGCAGTATTTT
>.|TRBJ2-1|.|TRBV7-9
CASSFREQFF
TGTGCCAGCAGCTTCCGGGAGCAGTTCTTC
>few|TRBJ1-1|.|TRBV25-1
CASSDTGRNTEAFF
TGTGCCAGCAGTGATACAGGGAGGAACACTGAAGCTTTCTTT
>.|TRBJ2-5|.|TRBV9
CASSVRGTLQETQYF
TGTGCCAGCAGCGTAAGGGGAACTCTCCAAGAGACCCAGTACTTC
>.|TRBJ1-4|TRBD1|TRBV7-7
CASSPNLRQGAGEKLFF
TGTGCTAGCAGCCCGAATCTCCGACAGGGGGCAGGTGAAAAACTGTTTTTT
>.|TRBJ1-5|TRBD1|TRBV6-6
CASSFGQGNQPQHF
TGTGCCAGCAGTTTCGGACAGGGCAATCAGCCCCAGCATTTT
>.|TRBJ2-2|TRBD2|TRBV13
CASSGRLAGSTGELFF
TGTGCCAGCAGCGGGAGACTAGCGGGTAGTACCGGGGAGCTGTTTTTT
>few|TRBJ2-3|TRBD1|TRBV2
CASSESQGFTDTQYF
TGTGCCAGCAGTGAATCACAGGGGTTCACAGATACGCAGTATTTT
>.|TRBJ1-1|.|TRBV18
CASSPGESTEAFF
TGTGCCAGCTCACCGGGAGAAAGCACTGAAGCTTTCTTT
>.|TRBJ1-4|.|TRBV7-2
CASSFTRHEKLFF
TGTGCCAGCAGCTTTACACGGCATGAAAAACTGTTTTTT
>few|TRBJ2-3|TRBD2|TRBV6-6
CASRQLAQNVYTQYF
TGTGCCAGCAGGCAACTAGCGCAAAACGTCTATACGCAGTATTTT
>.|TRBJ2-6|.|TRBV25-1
CASSGPGDSGANVLTF
TGTGCCAGCAGTGGGCCCGGAGACTCTGGGGCCAACGTCCTGACTTTC
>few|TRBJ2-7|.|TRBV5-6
CASSLQGPQYF
TGTGCCAGCAGCCTTCAGGGTCCGCAGTACTTC
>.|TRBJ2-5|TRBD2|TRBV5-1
CASSLMSSGTETQYF
TGCGCCAGCAGCTTGATGTCCAGCGGGACGGAGACCCAGTACTTC
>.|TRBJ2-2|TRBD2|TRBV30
CAWSVRGAGELFF
TGTGCCTGGAGTGTACGGGGGGCCGGGGAGCTGTTTTTT